The T cell receptor beta chain under discussion was sequenced for a study of blood T cell repertoires in COVID-19 (dated by TCRdb to 2020 to 2022). Regarding the complete study: Samples from collaborators originated in the United States, Italy and Spain and spanned both the acute and convalescent phases of COVID-19. Where available, HLA class I and class II types were taken from metadata supplied by the sample provider and were not determined by assay-based typing. A de-identified subject ID, COVID-19 status, age in years and sex were almost always included in the sample metadata. Deeply sampled blood TCRbeta repertoires from subjects exposed to, actively infected with, or recovered from COVID-19 were included in the dataset. The samples were drawn from the first 160 participants of the ongoing ImmuneRACE study and from about 1,200 subjects provided by 6 global collaborators. The repertoires were released in a freely available public database intended as a resource for research on the immune response to SARS-CoV-2. The material from the prospective study consisted of cDNA or gDNA derived from T cells, B-cell-depleted T cells, or PBMCs.

Participants in the prospective study were aged roughly 18 to 100 years, lived in under 30 United States geographic areas, and enrolled through a virtual design. Cohort assignment in the prospective study relied on participant-reported clinical history from a screening survey and a study questionnaire. Recovered participants in ImmuneRACE Cohort 3 were defined by two consecutive negative NP/OP PCR tests, clearance by a healthcare professional, or resolution of symptoms. Mobile phlebotomists in the prospective study collected whole blood, serum and a nasopharyngeal or oropharyngeal swab from every participant. Over an approximately 2-month period, participants in the prospective study had the option of providing additional blood draws and questionnaires. Before DNA extraction, blood samples from the prospective study were shipped at room temperature or frozen. Between the V and J ends, shortened by 0 bases and 8 bases respectively, the junction contains 13 bases. The CDR3, from cysteine to phenylalanine, totals 13 residues. Just CDR3 DNA is preserved here, 39 bases in frame from base 1. As encoded in the germline V gene (reference sequence), CDR1 is GTSNPN while CDR2 is SVGIG.

The immunoSEQ Assay, a bias-controlled multiplex PCR, was used to amplify TCRbeta CDR3 regions from genomic DNA. Regarding the original processing steps: Nucleated cell counts per sample were estimated from amplification of reference gene primers within the assay. To quantify the absolute abundance of each unique TCRbeta CDR3 rearrangement, sequence reads were collapsed and filtered. Productive Simpson clonality was computed per sample as the square root of Simpson's diversity index over productive rearrangements. The table was pulled from immuneACCESS by TCRdb, which kept in-frame rearrangements only. Such tables lose some clones; where checked, under half of the loss comes from unresolved V genes, and the rest has no known cause. The V and J calls and clone size were taken over from that table, and D and trimming were inferred from the DNA. Present in this sample are about 380,000 clones, more than 75% of which were seen just once. More than 1% of the sample belongs to the ten largest clones.

Study-wide conclusions, independent of this receptor: How much clinical and demographic metadata was included differed by source and by participant, and the metadata was provided uncurated.

This clone was seen just once. The specificity of this receptor is unknown. Per-nucleotide qualities are absent, and no much larger clonotype sits a single base away. The sequence links TRBV30 to TRBJ1-2; perhaps TRBD1 is the D gene, with 5 bases matching. The receptor was isolated from a woman younger than 30 who had recovered from COVID-19. Sequenced sample: PBMCs or T cells enriched from blood (not recorded which). The DNA sequence is TGTGCCTGGAGTGTACAAGGTCCAGGGGGCTACACCTTC. It translates as CAWSVQGPGGYTF.